These 2 T cell receptor beta chains came from one sample sequenced in a study of T-cell reconstitution after alpha-beta-depleted transplantation in children. During its preparation, the TCRbeta library received unique molecular identifiers. Using its own MiXCR run on the PCR reads, TCRdb lists one record per CDR3 protein. Of approximately 980,000 distinct CDR3 sequences in the sample, about 29% were seen once. This specimen consisted of PBMCs, mostly from graft donor cells, obtained 360 days after TCRalphabeta/CD19-depleted stem cell transplant. Source of these receptors: a boy in the first two years of life who had a stem cell transplant for SCID, so the T cells may come from the graft donor.

The chain uses TRBV6-1 and TRBJ2-3, with no clear D. Per germline, CDR1 MNHNS and CDR2 SASEGT. CDR3 length: 13 amino acids. Between the trimmed V and J ends, which lost 8 bases and 2 bases, there was a span of 11 bases. Here the CDR3 DNA reads TGTGCCAGCGAGTACAATCCCACAGATACGCAGTATTTT. It specifies CASEYNPTDTQYF.

V is TRBV5-6 and J is TRBJ2-1; a possible D gene is TRBD1 (5 bases). The CDR3 sequence is 15 residues long. Trimming left V 1 base short and J 0 bases short, with 8 bases between. Germline CDR1 and CDR2: SGHDT and YYEEEE. The CDR3 region is CASSLPRVSYNEQFF. CDR3 DNA: TGTGCCAGCAGCTTGCCCAGGGTCTCCTACAATGAGCAGTTCTTC. The variable domain in full, completed from reference TRBV5-6 and TRBJ2-1, reads DAGVTQSPTHLIKTRGQQVTLRCSPKSGHDTVSWYQQALGQGPQFIFQYYEEEERQRGNFPDRFSGHQFPNYSSELNVNALLLGDSALYLCASSLPRVSYNEQFFGPGTRLTVL.